The 4 T cell receptor beta chains below were found in one sample sequenced in a study of molecular identifiers for immune sequencing clone quantification (dated by TCRdb to 2016 to 2018). The library relied on PCR. Sequencing was carried out with an Illumina HiSeq 4000. Starting from the raw public reads, TCRdb applied fastp trimming at Q25, assembled clones with MiXCR and retained in-frame beta chains. Here each entry gathers all rows of one CDR3 protein and keeps the most common genes and DNA. This sample lists about 640,000 distinct CDR3 sequences; less than 20% were detected once. The top ten hold under 0.95% of the sample. Sequenced: naive CD8+ T cells from blood, with Jurkat cell RNA spiked in. The cell subset or site label for this specimen denotes: FACS-sorted CD8+CD4-CCR7+CD45RA+ naive T cells. These receptors originate from a human donor in good health. Some libraries in this study had Jurkat cell RNA spiked in.

This clonotype came up many times. The chain uses TRBV13 and TRBJ2-2; 9 nucleotides match TRBD1. This CDR3 is 15 amino acids long. Trimming took 5 bases from V and 5 from J; bases not matched to a gene: 6. The germline V gene has CDR1 PRHDT and CDR2 FYEKMQ (reference sequence). The chain's CDR3 is CASSQDRGLTGELFF. The CDR3, as DNA: TGTGCCAGCAGCCAGGACAGGGGACTGACCGGGGAGCTGTTTTTT.

The sample holds a few counts of this clonotype. A much larger clone differs from this one at a single base, so this may be a read error. This chain joins TRBV27 and TRBJ1-1; D remains unclear. Looked up from germline, CDR1 is MNHEY and CDR2 is SMNVEV (reference sequence). This CDR3 comprises 15 residues. Trimming took 2 bases from V and 0 from J, leaving 10 bases between them. CDR3 nucleotide sequence: TGTGCCAGCAGTTTAGGGCAGCACATGAACACTGAAGCTTTCTTT. This sequence encodes CASSLGQHMNTEAFF.

Notes on this clonotype: This may be a read error, as it is one base from a much larger clone. The chain couples TRBV30 to TRBJ1-4; D remains unclear. The germline V gene encodes CDR1 GTSNPN and CDR2 SVGIG (reference sequence). Trimming left V 3 bases short and J 9 bases short, with 14 bases between. The length of the CDR3 is 13 residues. The CDR3 bases are TGTGCCTGGAGCCTCGACCGAGCTAAAAAACTGTTTTTT. Translating it yields CAWSLDRAKKLFF.

This clonotype has ten or more counts. The gene calls are TRBV4-3 and TRBJ2-2, with D unresolved. CDR1 is LGHNA, CDR2 YSLEER, per germline. The CDR3 totals 15 residues. Between the trimmed V and J ends, which lost 0 bases and 1 base, there was a span of 6 bases. CDR3 in amino acids: CASSQDSGNTGELFF. CDR3 DNA: TGCGCCAGCAGCCAAGATAGTGGGAACACCGGGGAGCTGTTTTTT.